A selection of T cell receptor beta chains follows, all from one sample in a study of human T cells and chemical hapten exposure. TCRdb independently ran MiXCR on the RACE reads; one entry per CDR3 protein. The repertoire holds over 100,000 distinct CDR3 sequences, with approximately 9.1% as singletons. The sample comprised whole blood. Receptor source: a male donor in good health. Some clones in this sample may be carry-over from other donors' samples. Both conserved end residues are part of each CDR3. D genes are given only for firm matches. For some rows the clone size is stated as once, few or many, or as a class when expanded; others skip it.

d_call	v_call	clone_size	j_call	cdr3_nt	cdr3_aa
TRBD2	TRBV7-2	few	TRBJ2-5	TGTGCCAGCAGCTTAAGCGGGGGGGAAGAGACCCAGTACTTC	CASSLSGGEETQYF
.	TRBV7-3	few	TRBJ2-5	TGTGCCAGCAGCTTAAACGGGCAAAAGAAGGGAGCGGAGACCCAGTACTTC	CASSLNGQKKGAETQYF
.	TRBV28	few	TRBJ1-2	TGTGCCAGCAGTTCGACCGCGACAGGTCTCTATGGCTACACCTTC	CASSSTATGLYGYTF
TRBD2	TRBV20-1	.	TRBJ2-1	TGCAGTGCGGGACTAGTTAGCAATGAGCAGTTCTTC	CSAGLVSNEQFF
.	TRBV27	many	TRBJ2-2	TGTGCCAGCAGTTTGGTGCCCGAGGGGCAGCCGAACACCGGGGAGCTGTTTTTT	CASSLVPEGQPNTGELFF
.	TRBV30	many	TRBJ2-7	TGTGCCTGGAGAAGCTCCTACGAGCAGTACTTC	CAWRSSYEQYF
.	TRBV27	few	TRBJ2-5	TGTGCCAGCAGTTCCATCGGACAGCAAGAGACCCAGTACTTC	CASSSIGQQETQYF
.	TRBV7-6	many	TRBJ1-2	TGTGCCAGCAGCTCGATCAGGGCCTTTGGCTACACCTTC	CASSSIRAFGYTF
.	TRBV2	.	TRBJ1-2	TGTGCCACTTCCAAATCAGGGCGGACTGCTAACTATGGCTACACCTTC	CATSKSGRTANYGYTF
.	TRBV7-8	.	TRBJ2-7	TGTGCCAGCAGCTCCAAAGCCTTGGGCTACGAGCAGTACTTC	CASSSKALGYEQYF
.	TRBV19	few	TRBJ2-1	TGTGCCAGTAGTATATCCGCGGGCTCCTACAATGAGCAGTTCTTC	CASSISAGSYNEQFF
.	TRBV20-1	many	TRBJ2-3	TGCAGTGCTAGAGATCAAGTCACAGATACGCAGTATTTT	CSARDQVTDTQYF
TRBD1	TRBV20-1	few	TRBJ2-7	TGCAGTGCCATCCGTGGACAGGGGATACCCTACGAGCAGTACTTC	CSAIRGQGIPYEQYF
.	TRBV27	.	TRBJ1-4	TGTGCCAGCAGTTTATCCGGGTCAACTAATGAAAAATTGTTTTTT	CASSLSGSTNEKLFF
.	TRBV19	.	TRBJ2-7	TGTGCCAGTAGTTCTCCCGGGACGGCCCTTTACGAGCAGTACTTC	CASSSPGTALYEQYF
.	TRBV25-1	.	TRBJ1-2	TGTGCCAGCAGTCTGTTTTATGGCTACACCTTC	CASSLFYGYTF
TRBD2	TRBV5-6	many	TRBJ2-6	TGTGCCAGCAGCTTACTAGCGCCCAGGAGCTCTGGGGCCAACGTCCTGACTTTC	CASSLLAPRSSGANVLTF
.	TRBV5-5	few	TRBJ1-1	TGTGCCAGCAGCCTAGATATGAACACTGAAGCTTTCTTT	CASSLDMNTEAFF
.	TRBV12-3/TRBV12-4	many	TRBJ1-6	TGTGCCAGCAGTTTAAAGGAGAATTCACCCCTCCACTTT	CASSLKENSPLHF
.	TRBV18	few	TRBJ2-1	TGTGCCAGCTCACCCGTGGGAGGTTCCTACAATGAGCAGTTCTTC	CASSPVGGSYNEQFF
.	TRBV18	many	TRBJ1-1	TGTGCCAGCTCAGACGGAGCTGATGAAGCTTTCTTT	CASSDGADEAFF
.	TRBV14	many	TRBJ1-6	TGTGCCAGCAGCCACCGCAAGGGGGTCAATTCACCCCTCCACTTT	CASSHRKGVNSPLHF
.	TRBV6-5	few	TRBJ1-5	TGTGCCAGCAGTTACACACAGGGAAATCAGCCCCAGCATTTT	CASSYTQGNQPQHF
TRBD2	TRBV20-1	few	TRBJ2-3	TGCAGTGCTAGAGATGAGAGACTAGCGGGGTATACGCAGTATTTT	CSARDERLAGYTQYF
TRBD1	TRBV6-2/TRBV6-3	few	TRBJ1-5	TGTGCCAGCAGTTACGGGACAGGGGATTATCAGCCCCAGCATTTT	CASSYGTGDYQPQHF
.	TRBV3-1	few	TRBJ2-1	TGTGCCAGCAGCCTGACCGGGACCCCAAGGAGATATGAGCAGTTCTTC	CASSLTGTPRRYEQFF
.	TRBV7-9	.	TRBJ2-3	TGTGCCAGCAGCTTAAGTACAGCCCGTTTCACAGATACGCAGTATTTT	CASSLSTARFTDTQYF
.	TRBV4-1	.	TRBJ2-7	TGCGCCAGCAGCCTACTGCCGGGTTTTTTAGGGACCTACGAGCAGTACTTC	CASSLLPGFLGTYEQYF
.	TRBV3-1	many	TRBJ1-1	TGTGCCAGCAGCCCGCAGCCGGGACGGATGAACACTGAAGCTTTCTTT	CASSPQPGRMNTEAFF
TRBD2	TRBV27	.	TRBJ2-3	TGTGCCAGCAGTTTATTGGCTAGCGGACTCACAGATACGCAGTATTTT	CASSLLASGLTDTQYF
.	TRBV29-1	few	TRBJ1-1	TGCAGCGTCGGGGTGCAGTGGGACACTGAAGCTTTCTTT	CSVGVQWDTEAFF
.	TRBV30	few	TRBJ1-1	TGTGCCTGGAGGCGTGCGAACACTGAAGCTTTCTTT	CAWRRANTEAFF
TRBD2	TRBV10-3	.	TRBJ2-5	TGTGCCATCAGTGACTTGGATGTTGCGGGAGCGGGTGAGACCCAGTACTTC	CAISDLDVAGAGETQYF
.	TRBV12-3/TRBV12-4	many	TRBJ1-5	TGTGCCAGCAGTTTAAGGCAGGGGAATCAGCCCCAGCATTTT	CASSLRQGNQPQHF
TRBD1	TRBV12-3/TRBV12-4	many	TRBJ2-4	TGTGCCAGCAGTTTCGGGACAGTATTAGCGAAAAACATTCAGTACTTC	CASSFGTVLAKNIQYF
TRBD1	TRBV29-1	many	TRBJ1-6	TGCAGCGTTGAAGATCGGGACAGCCAGAGCTCCTATAATTCACCCCTCCACTTT	CSVEDRDSQSSYNSPLHF
.	TRBV15	many	TRBJ2-5	TGTGCCACCAGCAGCGAACGGAGGGAGACCCAGTACTTC	CATSSERRETQYF